The 18 T cell receptor beta chains in this list originate from one sample, sequenced in a study of OX40 agonist ivuxolimab in advanced cancers. TCRdb keeps only in-frame clones here, not all; method: immunoSEQ multiplex PCR. The sample carries tens of thousands of clones, around 80% recorded once. The sample consisted of CD4+ or CD8+ T cells sorted from blood, taken in a trial of the OX40 agonist ivuxolimab. These receptors all come from an adult with an advanced solid tumor such as melanoma, head and neck, liver or kidney cancer.

This clone turned up a few times. V usage is TRBV2 and J usage is TRBJ2-1, with 7 nucleotides matching TRBD1. The V segment lost 8 bases and the J segment 0 bases; nucleotides outside the gene matches: 7. The CDR3 is made up of 15 amino acids. Germline V gene sequence: CDR1 SNHLY, CDR2 FYNNEI. The CDR3 nucleotides are TGTGCCAGCCTCCGACAGGGAAGCTCCTACAATGAGCAGTTCTTC. Protein sequence: CASLRQGSSYNEQFF.

The chain recombines TRBV18 with TRBJ2-5; D perhaps matches TRBD1 (6 bases). The better agreement between TRBJ2-7 and the DNA end casts doubt on the J call. Germline V gene data show CDR1 as KGHSH and CDR2 as LQKENI. This CDR3 spans 14 amino acids. The CDR3 DNA sequence: TGTGCCAGCTCACCACTGCAGGACAGCTACGAGCAGTACTTC. Translation: CASSPLQDSYEQYF.

The sample holds a few counts of this clone. The chain links TRBV7-2 to TRBJ2-3; TRBD2 matches 9 bases. V trimming: 1 base; J trimming: 5 bases; junction bases outside the gene matches: 4. There are 15 residues in the CDR3. Germline CDR1 SGHTA, CDR2 FQGNSA. CDR3 sequence reads: CASSLVASGVDTQYF. CDR3 in DNA: TGTGCCAGCAGCTTAGTGGCTAGCGGGGTAGATACGCAGTATTTT. Using reference TRBV7-2 and TRBJ2-3 for the parts outside the CDR3, the full variable domain is GAGVSQSPSNKVTEKGKDVELRCDPISGHTALYWYRQSLGQGLEFLIYFQGNSAPDKSGLPSDRFSAERTGGSVSTLTIQRTQQEDSAVYLCASSLVASGVDTQYFGPGTRLTVL.

This clone ranks as medium-sized. CDR3 in amino acids: CASSGGQGGNQPQHF. CDR3 DNA sequence: TGTGCCAGTAGTGGGGGACAGGGAGGCAATCAGCCCCAGCATTTT. The chain combines TRBV19 with TRBJ1-5; TRBD1 matches at 9 bases. The length of the CDR3 is 15 residues. The V gene end was trimmed by 5 bases and the J gene end by 2 bases; junction bases not matched to a gene: 4. Germline-derived CDR1 and CDR2 are LNHDA and SQIVND (reference sequence).

The CDR3 here is CASSFGTSGIKNTEAFF. CDR3 DNA sequence: TGTGCCAGCAGTTTTGGGACATCCGGCATTAAGAACACTGAAGCTTTCTTT. V is TRBV27 and J is TRBJ1-1, with TRBD1 as a possible D gene (6 bases). Germline-derived CDR1 and CDR2 are MNHEY and SMNVEV (reference sequence). This CDR3 is 17 amino acids long. V lost 3 bases and J lost 1, with 18 bases in between.

The V call is TRBV5-1, the J call TRBJ2-5; TRBD2 might be the D (7 bases). Germline-derived CDR1 and CDR2 are SGHRS and YFSETQ. V lost 4 bases and J 5 bases, leaving 21 bases between the germline ends. The CDR3 totals 16 residues. For the CDR3, the DNA is TGCGCCAGCAGCCCGCGGGGCGGGGGCCCGAGGGAGACCCAGTACTTC. The encoded protein is CASSPRGGGPRETQYF.

The rearrangement links TRBV6-1 to TRBJ1-5; tentatively, D is TRBD1 (5 bases). Germline V gene lookup returns CDR1 MNHNS and CDR2 SASEGT. V was shortened by 7 bases and J by 0 bases, with 13 bases between the two germline ends. CDR3 size: 15 residues. The CDR3 region is CASTPGGSSNQPQHF. The CDR3 coding sequence is TGTGCCAGCACCCCCGGGGGGAGTAGCAATCAGCCCCAGCATTTT.

The chain carries TRBV7-9 and TRBJ2-1; TRBD1 agrees at 7 bases. CDR3 size: 14 residues. V was clipped by 5 bases and J by 8 bases; unmatched bases: 9. The V gene's germline CDR1 is SEHNR and CDR2 FQNEAQ (reference sequence). CDR3 in amino acids: CASSEDRVSDEQFF. The CDR3 coding sequence is TGTGCCAGCAGCGAAGACAGGGTTTCAGATGAGCAGTTCTTC.

A few counts support this clone. The V and J genes are TRBV6-5 and TRBJ1-2; D is possibly TRBD1 (6 bases). CDR1 is MNHEY and CDR2 is SVGAGI in the germline V gene. The CDR3 consists of 14 residues. Trimming stripped 3 bases from V and 7 bases from J, with 15 bases between. In DNA, the CDR3 is TGTGCCAGCAGTTATGGGGGGGCGTCGGGTGGCTACACCTTC. This translates into CASSYGGASGGYTF.

This chain uses TRBV7-2 with TRBJ2-1; the D gene is possibly TRBD1 (5 bases). Germline loops: CDR1 SGHTA, CDR2 FQGNSA. The CDR3 runs 16 residues. V was cut by 5 bases and J by 0 bases, with 14 bases left in between. CDR3: CASSLLGQSSYNEQFF. The DNA for the CDR3 is TGTGCCAGCAGCCTCCTGGGGCAGAGCTCCTACAATGAGCAGTTCTTC.

This chain links TRBV28 with TRBJ1-5, with D possibly matching TRBD1 (5 bases). Trimming took off 3 bases at V and 0 bases at J, with 15 bases between the two ends. The CDR3 is 17 residues long. Germline CDR1 MDHEN, CDR2 SYDVKM. CDR3 loop: CASSLLGWGDSNQPQHF. The CDR3 nucleotides are TGTGCCAGCAGTTTGCTGGGTTGGGGGGATAGCAATCAGCCCCAGCATTTT.

The chain is built from TRBV18 and TRBJ1-1; unclear D gene. The CDR3 consists of 13 residues. V was shortened by 3 bases and J by 1 base, with 6 bases between the two germline ends. Germline values: CDR1 KGHSH, CDR2 LQKENI. The CDR3 spells CASSPDQNTEAFF. The CDR3 bases are TGTGCCAGCTCACCGGACCAGAACACTGAAGCTTTCTTT.

The rearrangement uses TRBV11-2 and TRBJ1-1, with 8 positions matching TRBD1. V trimming: 5 bases; J trimming: 1 base; junction bases outside the gene matches: 3. This CDR3 has 14 residues. Looked up from germline, CDR1 is SGHAT and CDR2 is FQNNGV. CDR3 sequence: CASSATGANTEAFF. In nucleotides, the CDR3 is TGTGCCAGCAGCGCGACAGGGGCGAACACTGAAGCTTTCTTT.

The rearrangement links TRBV4-2 to TRBJ1-1, with 9 nucleotides matching TRBD1. This CDR3 contains 16 residues. The germline gives CDR1 LGHNA, CDR2 YNFKEQ. The V gene end was trimmed by 2 bases and the J gene end by 1 base; junction bases not matched to a gene: 5. The CDR3 nucleotides are TGTGCCAGCAGCCAATCGACAGGGGGGGCGAACACTGAAGCTTTCTTT. This encodes CASSQSTGGANTEAFF.

The DNA for the CDR3 is TGTGCCAGCAGTCCGGGACTAGCCGAGACCCAGTACTTC. Translating it yields CASSPGLAETQYF. The chain carries TRBV28 and TRBJ2-5; 9 bases align to TRBD2. Germline V gene data show CDR1 as MDHEN and CDR2 as SYDVKM. CDR3 length: 13 residues. The J segment lost 5 bases and the V segment lost 5 bases, leaving 3 bases of the junction unmatched. Filled out from reference TRBV28 and TRBJ2-5, the complete variable domain reads DVKVTQSSRYLVKRTGEKVFLECVQDMDHENMFWYRQDPGLGLRLIYFSYDVKMKEKGDIPEGYSVSREKKERFSLILESASTNQTSMYLCASSPGLAETQYFGPGTRLLVL.

This clone has a handful of counts. The chain employs TRBV5-1 and TRBJ2-5; 10 bases are shared with TRBD1. This CDR3 spans 21 amino acids. CDR1 SGHRS and CDR2 YFSETQ come from the germline V gene. V was pared by 2 bases and J by 0 bases, with 19 bases of the junction left unmatched. The CDR3 protein is CASSFKNAVPGQGRDQETQYF. The CDR3 DNA sequence: TGCGCCAGCAGCTTCAAAAACGCCGTCCCGGGACAGGGGCGCGACCAAGAGACCCAGTACTTC. Full variable domain (rest looked up from reference TRBV5-1 and TRBJ2-5): KAGVTQTPRYLIKTRGQQVTLSCSPISGHRSVSWYQQTPGQGLQFLFEYFSETQRNKGNFPGRFSGRQFSNSRSEMNVSTLELGDSALYLCASSFKNAVPGQGRDQETQYFGPGTRLLVL.

The chain combines TRBV4-1 with TRBJ1-2; 9 bases agree with TRBD1. V dropped 3 bases and J dropped 2; count of bases not matched to a gene: 7. This CDR3 contains 16 residues. CDR1 and CDR2 (germline): MGHRA, YSYEKL. CDR3 in amino acids: CASSQTGTGRNYGYTF. In DNA, the CDR3 is TGCGCCAGCAGCCAGACCGGGACAGGGAGAAACTATGGCTACACCTTC.

The rearrangement links TRBV18 to TRBJ2-5; no reliable D call. CDR3 length: 14 amino acids. Between the trimmed V and J ends, which lost 2 bases and 1 base, there was a span of 8 bases. The V gene's germline CDR1 is KGHSH and CDR2 LQKENI. In nucleotides, the CDR3 is TGTGCCAGCTCACCAGGAAGGGCCCAAGAGACCCAGTACTTC. It yields the protein CASSPGRAQETQYF.